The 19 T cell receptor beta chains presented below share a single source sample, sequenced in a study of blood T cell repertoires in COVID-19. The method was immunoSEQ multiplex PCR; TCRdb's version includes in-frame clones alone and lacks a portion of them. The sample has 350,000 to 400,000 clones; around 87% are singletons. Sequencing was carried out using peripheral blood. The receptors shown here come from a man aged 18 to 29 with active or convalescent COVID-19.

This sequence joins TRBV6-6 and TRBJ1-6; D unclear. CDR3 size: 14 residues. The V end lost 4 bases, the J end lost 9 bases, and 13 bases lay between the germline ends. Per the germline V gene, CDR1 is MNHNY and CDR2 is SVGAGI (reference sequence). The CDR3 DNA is TGTGCCAGCAGTTTTCCAGACATGGTTTCACCCCTCCACTTT. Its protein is CASSFPDMVSPLHF.

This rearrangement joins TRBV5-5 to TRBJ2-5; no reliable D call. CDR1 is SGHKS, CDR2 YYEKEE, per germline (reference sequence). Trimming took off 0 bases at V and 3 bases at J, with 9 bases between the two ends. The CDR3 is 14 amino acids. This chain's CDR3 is CASSLAANEETQYF. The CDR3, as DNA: TGTGCCAGCAGCTTGGCAGCGAATGAAGAGACCCAGTACTTC.

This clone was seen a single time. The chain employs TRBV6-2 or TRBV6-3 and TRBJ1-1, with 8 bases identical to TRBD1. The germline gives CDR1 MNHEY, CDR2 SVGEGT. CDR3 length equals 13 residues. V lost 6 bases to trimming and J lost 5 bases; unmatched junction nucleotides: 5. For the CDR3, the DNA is TGTGCCAGCAGCAGGACAGGGCGGACTGAAGCTTTCTTT. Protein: CASSRTGRTEAFF.

The CDR3 sequence: CASRGTGDAYGYTF. CDR3 sequence (DNA): TGTGCCAGCAGGGGGACAGGGGACGCCTATGGCTACACCTTC. The gene calls are TRBV6-5 and TRBJ1-2; the match to TRBD1 covers 10 bases. This CDR3 contains 14 residues. The V gene end was trimmed by 6 bases and the J gene end by 4 bases; junction bases not matched to a gene: 5. Germline values: CDR1 MNHEY, CDR2 SVGAGI.

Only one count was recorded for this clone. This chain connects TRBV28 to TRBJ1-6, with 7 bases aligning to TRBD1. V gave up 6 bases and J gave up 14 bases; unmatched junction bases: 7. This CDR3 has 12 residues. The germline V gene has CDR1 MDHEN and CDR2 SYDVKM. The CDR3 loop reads CASSAGGTALHF. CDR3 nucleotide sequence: TGTGCCAGCAGCGCAGGGGGAACGGCCCTCCACTTT.

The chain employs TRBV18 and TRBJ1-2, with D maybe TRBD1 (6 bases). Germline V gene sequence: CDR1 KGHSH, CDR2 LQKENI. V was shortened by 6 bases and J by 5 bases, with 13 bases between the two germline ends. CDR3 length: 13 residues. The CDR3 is CASSLQGGYGYTF. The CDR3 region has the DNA TGTGCCAGCTCTCTACAGGGAGGGTATGGCTACACCTTC.

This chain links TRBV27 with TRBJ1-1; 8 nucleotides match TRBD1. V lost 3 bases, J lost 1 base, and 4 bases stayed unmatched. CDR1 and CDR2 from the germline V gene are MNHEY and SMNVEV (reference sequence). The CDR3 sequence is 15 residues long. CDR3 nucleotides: TGTGCCAGCAGTTTGACCGGGACAGGGAACACTGAAGCTTTCTTT. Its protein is CASSLTGTGNTEAFF.

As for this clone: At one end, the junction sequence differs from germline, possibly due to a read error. In DNA form, the CDR3 reads TGTGCCAGCAGCCCCCTGGGGGGATTC. As protein: CASSPLGGF. J is TRBJ1-1 and V is TRBV7-3; D may be TRBD1 (5 bases). CDR1 and CDR2 (germline): SGHTA, FQGTGA. The CDR3 totals 9 residues. The entire variable domain, with the rest obtained from reference TRBV7-3 and TRBJ1-1, is as follows: GAGVSQTPSNKVTEKGKYVELRCDPISGHTALYWYRQSLGQGPEFLIYFQGTGAADDSGLPNDRFFAVRPEGSVSTLKIQRTERGDSAVYLCASSPLGGFGQGTRLTVV.

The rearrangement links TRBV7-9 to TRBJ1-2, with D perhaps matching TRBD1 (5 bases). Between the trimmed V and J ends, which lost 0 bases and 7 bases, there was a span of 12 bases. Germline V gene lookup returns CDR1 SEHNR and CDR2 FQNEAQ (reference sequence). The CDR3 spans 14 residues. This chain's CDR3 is CASSLAPRVGGYTF. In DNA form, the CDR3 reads TGTGCCAGCAGCTTAGCGCCCAGGGTGGGTGGCTACACCTTC.

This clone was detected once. The CDR3 is CASSPRDRSSYEQYF. The CDR3 coding sequence is TGTGCCAGTAGTCCCAGGGACAGAAGCTCCTACGAGCAGTACTTC. The V gene is TRBV19, the J gene TRBJ2-7; 7 bases fit TRBD1. The junction had 7 bases not matched to a gene; V was cut back by 5 bases and J by 0 bases. CDR1 and CDR2 (germline): LNHDA, SQIVND (reference sequence). The CDR3 is made up of 15 amino acids.

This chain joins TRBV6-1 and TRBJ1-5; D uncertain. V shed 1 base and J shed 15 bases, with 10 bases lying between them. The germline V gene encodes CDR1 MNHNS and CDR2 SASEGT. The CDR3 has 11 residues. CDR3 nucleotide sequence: TGTGCCAGCAGTGAAGAGGAGCTACGGCATTTT. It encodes CASSEEELRHF.

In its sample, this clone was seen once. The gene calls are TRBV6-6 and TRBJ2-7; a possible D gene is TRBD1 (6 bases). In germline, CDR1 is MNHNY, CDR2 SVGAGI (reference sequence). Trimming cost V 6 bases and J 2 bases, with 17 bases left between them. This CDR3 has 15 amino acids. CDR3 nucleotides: TGTGCCAGCAGAACCCTCGAGGACAGCACCTACGAGCAGTACTTC. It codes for CASRTLEDSTYEQYF.

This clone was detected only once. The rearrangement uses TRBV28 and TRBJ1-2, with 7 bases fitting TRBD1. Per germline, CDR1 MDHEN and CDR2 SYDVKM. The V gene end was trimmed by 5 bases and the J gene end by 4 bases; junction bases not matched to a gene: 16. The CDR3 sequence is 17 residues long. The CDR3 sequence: CASSRPRWDSEGYGYTF. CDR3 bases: TGTGCCAGCAGTCGACCCCGGTGGGACAGTGAGGGCTATGGCTACACCTTC.

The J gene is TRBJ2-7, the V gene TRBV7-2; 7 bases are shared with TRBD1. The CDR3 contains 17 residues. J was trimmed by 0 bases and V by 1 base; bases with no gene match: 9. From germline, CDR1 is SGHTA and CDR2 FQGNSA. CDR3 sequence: CASSLERRAGGSYEQYF. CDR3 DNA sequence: TGTGCCAGCAGCTTAGAGAGGCGGGCAGGGGGCTCCTACGAGCAGTACTTC.

The CDR3: CASSQVYGATEAFF. CDR3 DNA sequence: TGCGCCAGCAGCCAAGTTTATGGGGCCACTGAAGCTTTCTTT. This chain joins TRBV4-3 and TRBJ1-1, with D perhaps TRBD1 (5 bases). Between the trimmed V and J ends, which lost 1 base and 4 bases, there was a span of 10 bases. Germline loops: CDR1 LGHNA, CDR2 YSLEER. This CDR3 contains 14 residues.

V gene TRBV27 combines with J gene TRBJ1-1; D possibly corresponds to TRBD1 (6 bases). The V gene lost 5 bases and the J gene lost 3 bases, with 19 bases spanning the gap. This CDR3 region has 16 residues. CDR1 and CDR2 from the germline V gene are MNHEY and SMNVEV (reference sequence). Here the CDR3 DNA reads TGTGCCAGCAGTGGCCAAACAGGGAGTCGATACACTGAAGCTTTCTTT. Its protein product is CASSGQTGSRYTEAFF.

The CDR3 is CASSYSETHGYTF. DNA of the CDR3: TGTGCCAGCAGTTACTCGGAGACCCACGGCTACACCTTC. The V gene is TRBV6-5, the J gene TRBJ1-2; D remains unclear. Germline loops: CDR1 MNHEY, CDR2 SVGAGI. Trimming shortened V by 0 bases and J by 8 bases, and 10 bases separated the two germline ends. The CDR3 has 13 amino acids.

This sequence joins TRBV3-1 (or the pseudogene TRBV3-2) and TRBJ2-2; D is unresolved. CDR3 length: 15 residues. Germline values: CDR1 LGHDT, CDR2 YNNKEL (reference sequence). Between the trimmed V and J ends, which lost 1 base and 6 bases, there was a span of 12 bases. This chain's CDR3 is CASSQVSFPAGELFF. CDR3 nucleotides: TGTGCCAGCAGCCAAGTTTCCTTTCCAGCCGGGGAGCTGTTTTTT.

CDR3 amino acids: CASSLLAGKNNEQFF. CDR3 DNA: TGCGCCAGCAGCTTACTAGCGGGGAAGAACAATGAGCAGTTCTTC. This rearrangement joins TRBV5-1 to TRBJ2-1, with TRBD2 identical over 10 bases. Unmatched junction bases numbered 4, after V lost 2 bases and J lost 5 bases. Germline-derived CDR1 and CDR2 are SGHRS and YFSETQ. The CDR3 length is 15 residues. The full variable domain, completed using reference TRBV5-1 and TRBJ2-1, is KAGVTQTPRYLIKTRGQQVTLSCSPISGHRSVSWYQQTPGQGLQFLFEYFSETQRNKGNFPGRFSGRQFSNSRSEMNVSTLELGDSALYLCASSLLAGKNNEQFFGPGTRLTVL.